The entry below gives a single T cell receptor beta chain sequence along with its context. Its antigen remains unknown. The sample originates from a study of cytomegalovirus exposure and HLA in healthy donors. Study outcomes and limitations: Rare sequences made up most TCRs, while some public TCRs were found in many donors.

Sequenced by immunoSEQ multiplex PCR; TCRdb stores in-frame clones only, minus some. The table lists approximately 39,000 clones, around 93% of them singletons. The CDR3 loop spans 13 amino acids. The V gene's germline CDR1 is MGHRA and CDR2 YSYEKL. The V end was cut by 0 bases, the J end by 5 bases, with 8 bases between. Sequenced sample: PBMCs. The chain employs TRBV4-1 and TRBJ2-7, with D possibly being TRBD2 (5 bases). The origin of this receptor is a man aged 18-30 years in good health and CMV-seronegative. CDR3 coding DNA: TGCGCCAGCAGCCAAGAGTTGGAGGACGAGCAGTACTTC. It encodes CASSQELEDEQYF.